Listed here are 6 T cell receptor beta chains from one sample, sequenced in a study of cytomegalovirus exposure and HLA in healthy donors. Researchers ran the PCR with 60 Vbeta and 13 Jbeta primers. The method was immunoSEQ multiplex PCR; TCRdb's version includes in-frame clones alone and lacks a portion of them. Of some 140,000 clones listed, over 70% are singletons. The sample was PBMCs. These receptors were collected from a man aged 30 to 39 in good health and CMV-seropositive.

V usage is TRBV6-5 and J usage is TRBJ2-7, with D perhaps matching TRBD1 (5 bases). V lost 2 bases to trimming and J lost 2 bases, with 16 bases between them. Germline assignment: CDR1 MNHEY and CDR2 SVGAGI. The CDR3 consists of 16 residues. DNA of the CDR3: TGTGCCAGCAGTTACCGAGACCCCAGGGAAACCTACGAGCAGTACTTC. Translated, it gives CASSYRDPRETYEQYF.

This clone showed up just once. The chain is built from TRBV19 and TRBJ2-7, with a possible D match to TRBD2 (7 bases). The CDR3 is 13 residues long. Germline V gives CDR1 LNHDA, CDR2 SQIVND (reference sequence). Trimming left V 7 bases short and J 4 bases short, with 14 bases between. The CDR3 sequence is CASMGGDKYEQYF. The CDR3 coding sequence is TGTGCCAGTATGGGGGGGGACAAATACGAGCAGTACTTC.

This chain's CDR3 is CASSPRLGSATQETQYF. The CDR3, as DNA: TGTGCCAGCTCACCCCGGTTAGGTTCTGCGACTCAAGAGACCCAGTACTTC. The chain recombines TRBV18 with TRBJ2-5, with unresolved D. This CDR3 is 17 amino acids long. With 3 bases removed from V and 2 bases from J, the gap between germline ends came to 19 bases. The germline V gene has CDR1 KGHSH and CDR2 LQKENI.

The chain has TRBV28 and TRBJ2-4; TRBD2 aligns across 11 bases. V shed 8 bases and J 8 bases; nucleotides not matched to a gene: 8. Looked up from germline, CDR1 is MDHEN and CDR2 is SYDVKM. CDR3 size: 14 residues. CDR3 in DNA: TGTGCCAGCTACGCTAGCGGGGGGACGCACATTCAGTACTTC. Translation: CASYASGGTHIQYF.

This clone was counted a few times. This sequence joins TRBV19 and TRBJ2-3, with TRBD2 identical over 14 bases. There are 18 residues in the CDR3. After removal of 3 bases from V and 3 bases from J, the junction contained 8 bases not matched to a gene. The V gene's germline CDR1 is LNHDA and CDR2 SQIVND (reference sequence). CDR3 residues: CASSMTSGRAGRTDTQYF. The CDR3 DNA reads as TGTGCCAGTAGTATGACTAGCGGGAGGGCCGGGAGGACAGATACGCAGTATTTT. Full variable domain (outside the CDR3, taken from reference TRBV19 and TRBJ2-3): DGGITQSPKYLFRKEGQNVTLSCEQNLNHDAMYWYRQDPGQGLRLIYYSQIVNDFQKGDIAEGYSVSREKKESFPLTVTSAQKNPTAFYLCASSMTSGRAGRTDTQYFGPGTRLTVL.

The V call is TRBV4-2, the J call TRBJ1-1, with a tentative D call TRBD1 (6 bases). V lost 4 bases, J lost 2 bases, and 11 bases lay in between. The CDR3 totals 14 residues. Germline loops: CDR1 LGHNA, CDR2 YNFKEQ. CDR3 bases: TGTGCCAGCAGCCCCAGGGGACAAAACACTGAAGCTTTCTTT. Encoded protein: CASSPRGQNTEAFF.